A selection of T cell receptor beta chains follows, all from one sample in a study of spatial heterogeneity in lung cancer. From the 5' RACE reads, TCRdb called clonotypes with MiXCR, one entry per CDR3 protein. The sample shows about 6,000 distinct CDR3 sequences, roughly 15% of them seen only once. Material: lung tumor tissue, obtained at surgery. Receptor source: a male donor with early-stage non-small cell lung cancer. CDR3s include the opening cysteine and the closing phenylalanine or tryptophan. Each record gives: J gene, V gene, clone size, D gene, CDR3 protein, CDR3 DNA. A D gene is named only where the DNA matches it firmly. Clone sizes are given selectively: once, few, many, or a class where the clone is expanded.

>TRBJ1-1|TRBV6-2/TRBV6-3|medium-sized|TRBD1
CASGQGSEAFF
TGTGCCAGCGGACAGGGCAGCGAAGCTTTCTTT
>TRBJ1-1|TRBV7-6|medium-sized|-
CASSSNPGGASLNTEAFF
TGTGCCAGCAGCTCCAACCCGGGGGGGGCGTCCCTGAACACTGAAGCTTTCTTT
>TRBJ2-1|TRBV12-3/TRBV12-4|medium-sized|-
CASSLTQRGHPTEQFF
TGTGCCAGCAGCTTAACCCAGCGGGGACACCCAACAGAGCAGTTCTTC
>TRBJ1-6|TRBV12-3/TRBV12-4|medium-sized|-
CASRRGDNSPLHF
TGTGCCAGCAGGCGGGGCGATAATTCACCCCTCCACTTT
>TRBJ2-3|TRBV10-3|many|TRBD2
CAISVRWGGPTDTQYF
TGTGCCATCAGTGTTCGGTGGGGAGGGCCCACAGATACGCAGTATTTT
>TRBJ2-2|TRBV18|many|-
CASSPTQGTGELFF
TGTGCCAGCTCACCTACCCAGGGGACCGGGGAGCTGTTTTTT
>TRBJ2-3|TRBV7-6|medium-sized|-
CASSLWSDTQYF
TGTGCCAGCAGCTTATGGTCCGATACGCAGTATTTT
>TRBJ2-1|TRBV5-1|medium-sized|TRBD2
CASSLALAGITDEQFF
TGCGCCAGCAGCTTGGCACTAGCGGGAATCACAGATGAGCAGTTCTTC
>TRBJ2-1|TRBV18|-|TRBD2
CASSPDSGRAVNEQFF
TGTGCCAGCTCACCCGATAGCGGGAGGGCAGTGAATGAGCAGTTCTTC
>TRBJ2-3|TRBV5-6|-|-
CASSSLLSGTDTQYF
TGTGCCAGCAGCTCGCTACTTAGCGGCACAGATACGCAGTATTTT
>TRBJ2-7|TRBV7-2|many|-
CASSFRLGTYEQYF
TGTGCCAGCAGCTTTAGACTGGGGACTTACGAGCAGTACTTC
>TRBJ1-5|TRBV6-1|medium-sized|TRBD1
CASSEGQDSNQPQHF
TGTGCCAGCAGTGAGGGACAGGACAGCAATCAGCCCCAGCATTTT
>TRBJ1-4|TRBV16|medium-sized|-
CASSQGGADEKLFF
TGTGCCAGCAGCCAAGGGGGCGCCGATGAAAAACTGTTTTTT
>TRBJ2-1|TRBV4-2|medium-sized|TRBD2
CASSQKEPTSGDYNEQFF
TGTGCCAGCAGCCAAAAAGAACCGACTAGCGGGGACTACAATGAGCAGTTCTTC
>TRBJ2-2|TRBV10-2|many|-
CASSESGGPSTGELFF
TGCGCCAGCAGTGAGTCGGGGGGACCTTCCACCGGGGAGCTGTTTTTT
>TRBJ2-1|TRBV28|medium-sized|-
CASSFSPEQFF
TGTGCCAGCAGTTTTTCCCCCGAGCAGTTCTTC
>TRBJ1-4|TRBV5-1|many|TRBD1
CASRPRGTEEKLFF
TGCGCCAGCCGACCCCGGGGGACAGAAGAAAAACTGTTTTTT
>TRBJ1-4|TRBV18|many|-
CASSPQGVNEKLLF
TGTGCCAGCTCACCACAGGGTGTTAATGAAAAACTGCTTTTT
>TRBJ2-5|TRBV20-1|medium-sized|TRBD2
CSAPPRAGGLETQYF
TGCAGTGCTCCCCCTCGAGCGGGAGGTTTGGAGACCCAGTACTTC
>TRBJ1-5|TRBV28|many|-
CASSFHSGGNQPQHF
TGTGCCAGCAGTTTCCACTCAGGGGGCAATCAGCCCCAGCATTTT
>TRBJ1-4|TRBV28|medium-sized|TRBD1
CASSSNRGFNEKLFF
TGTGCCAGCAGTTCCAACAGGGGCTTTAATGAAAAACTGTTTTTT
>TRBJ2-7|TRBV7-9|medium-sized|-
CASSLGFSYEQYF
TGTGCCAGCAGCCTGGGGTTCTCCTACGAGCAGTACTTC
>TRBJ1-6|TRBV21-1|many|-
CASSRWGTEANSPLHF
TGTGCCAGCAGCCGCTGGGGGACAGAAGCGAATTCACCCCTCCACTTT
>TRBJ2-6|TRBV27|medium-sized|-
CASSLSGQPGANVLTF
TGTGCCAGCAGTTTATCTGGGCAGCCTGGGGCCAACGTCCTGACTTTC
>TRBJ2-7|TRBV28|many|-
CASSSPSVERGGYF
TGTGCCAGCAGTTCCCCCTCCGTGGAGAGGGGGGGGTACTTC
>TRBJ2-3|TRBV28|many|-
CASSLENTDTQYF
TGTGCCAGCAGTTTAGAGAACACAGATACGCAGTATTTT
>TRBJ2-7|TRBV7-8|medium-sized|TRBD1
CASSIRDSSYEQYF
TGTGCCAGCAGCATTCGGGACAGCTCCTACGAGCAGTACTTC
>TRBJ1-1|TRBV7-9|large|-
CASSSPKNTEAFF
TGTGCCAGCAGCTCCCCTAAGAACACTGAAGCTTTCTTT
>TRBJ1-4|TRBV2|medium-sized|-
CASSGPTVGHEKLFF
TGTGCCAGCAGTGGGCCGACCGTTGGGCATGAAAAACTGTTTTTT
>TRBJ2-7|TRBV23-1|medium-sized|-
CASSQVGFEFSYEQYF
TGCGCCAGCAGTCAAGTAGGTTTCGAGTTCTCCTACGAGCAGTACTTC
>TRBJ1-3|TRBV11-2|many|-
CASSLSPIVFPGNTIYF
TGTGCCAGCAGCTTAAGCCCGATAGTTTTCCCTGGAAACACCATATATTTT
>TRBJ2-1|TRBV20-1|many|-
CSATGASVPYNEQFF
TGCAGTGCTACCGGGGCCTCTGTTCCCTACAATGAGCAGTTCTTC
>TRBJ2-5|TRBV4-1|medium-sized|TRBD2
CASSQDFLAGGPREETQYF
TGCGCCAGCAGCCAAGATTTTCTAGCGGGAGGGCCGAGGGAAGAGACCCAGTACTTC
>TRBJ2-1|TRBV7-8|many|TRBD2
CASSLRGLAESSSYNEQFF
TGTGCCAGCAGCTTAAGGGGACTAGCCGAATCGAGCTCCTACAATGAGCAGTTCTTC
>TRBJ2-7|TRBV5-1|medium-sized|TRBD2
CASSGLAGAYEQYF
TGCGCCAGCAGCGGACTAGCGGGGGCCTACGAGCAGTACTTC
>TRBJ1-1|TRBV7-3|large|-
CASSSHAPGQGEAFF
TGTGCCAGCAGCTCCCACGCCCCGGGGCAAGGTGAAGCTTTCTTT
>TRBJ2-5|TRBV25-1|few|-
CASSTGTALQETQYF
TGTGCCAGCAGTACGGGAACAGCCCTCCAAGAGACCCAGTACTTC
>TRBJ2-3|TRBV29-1|many|-
CSAQGVAAFTDTQYF
TGCAGCGCCCAAGGGGTTGCGGCTTTCACAGATACGCAGTATTTT
>TRBJ2-3|TRBV7-9|many|TRBD1
CASSPPGTGVGTDTQYF
TGTGCCAGCAGCCCACCCGGGACAGGGGTCGGCACAGATACGCAGTATTTT
>TRBJ2-7|TRBV3-1|medium-sized|TRBD1
CASSQGQGVYEQYF
TGTGCCAGCAGCCAGGGACAGGGAGTCTACGAGCAGTACTTC
>TRBJ2-1|TRBV6-1|many|-
CASSGKDPQSYNEQFF
TGTGCCAGCAGTGGGAAGGATCCCCAATCCTACAATGAGCAGTTCTTC
>TRBJ2-5|TRBV7-7|medium-sized|TRBD2
CASSLLSQRGHQETQYF
TGTGCCAGCAGCTTACTATCCCAGCGGGGCCACCAAGAGACCCAGTACTTC
>TRBJ2-6|TRBV7-3|medium-sized|-
CASSLGGANVLTF
TGTGCCAGCAGCTTGGGAGGGGCCAACGTCCTGACTTTC
>TRBJ2-3|TRBV29-1|many|TRBD2
CSVAAGSTDTQYF
TGCAGCGTTGCAGCGGGAAGCACAGATACGCAGTATTTT
>TRBJ2-7|TRBV6-5|many|TRBD2
CASSYLGLGTYEQYF
TGTGCCAGCAGTTATTTGGGACTAGGTACCTACGAGCAGTACTTC
>TRBJ2-6|TRBV12-3/TRBV12-4|many|-
CASSTSGANVLTF
TGTGCCAGCAGTACCTCTGGGGCCAACGTCCTGACTTTC
>TRBJ1-1|TRBV20-1|many|-
CSAGRTDRLNTEAFF
TGCAGTGCTGGAAGAACCGACAGGCTGAACACTGAAGCTTTCTTT
>TRBJ2-1|TRBV7-9|few|TRBD1
CASSPDGGQGFEQFF
TGTGCCAGCAGCCCAGACGGGGGACAGGGATTCGAGCAGTTCTTC
>TRBJ1-5|TRBV6-5|medium-sized|TRBD1
CASSVQGAQPQHF
TGTGCCAGCAGTGTACAGGGGGCGCAGCCCCAGCATTTT
>TRBJ2-7|TRBV6-6|medium-sized|TRBD2
CASSYSGTSGSYEQYF
TGTGCCAGCAGTTACTCTGGGACTAGCGGCTCCTACGAGCAGTACTTC
>TRBJ2-3|TRBV7-8|-|-
CASSAKQGTAQYF
TGTGCCAGCAGCGCGAAACAAGGCACCGCGCAGTATTTT
>TRBJ1-1|TRBV29-1|medium-sized|-
CSVIGTEAFF
TGCAGCGTGATTGGAACTGAAGCTTTCTTT